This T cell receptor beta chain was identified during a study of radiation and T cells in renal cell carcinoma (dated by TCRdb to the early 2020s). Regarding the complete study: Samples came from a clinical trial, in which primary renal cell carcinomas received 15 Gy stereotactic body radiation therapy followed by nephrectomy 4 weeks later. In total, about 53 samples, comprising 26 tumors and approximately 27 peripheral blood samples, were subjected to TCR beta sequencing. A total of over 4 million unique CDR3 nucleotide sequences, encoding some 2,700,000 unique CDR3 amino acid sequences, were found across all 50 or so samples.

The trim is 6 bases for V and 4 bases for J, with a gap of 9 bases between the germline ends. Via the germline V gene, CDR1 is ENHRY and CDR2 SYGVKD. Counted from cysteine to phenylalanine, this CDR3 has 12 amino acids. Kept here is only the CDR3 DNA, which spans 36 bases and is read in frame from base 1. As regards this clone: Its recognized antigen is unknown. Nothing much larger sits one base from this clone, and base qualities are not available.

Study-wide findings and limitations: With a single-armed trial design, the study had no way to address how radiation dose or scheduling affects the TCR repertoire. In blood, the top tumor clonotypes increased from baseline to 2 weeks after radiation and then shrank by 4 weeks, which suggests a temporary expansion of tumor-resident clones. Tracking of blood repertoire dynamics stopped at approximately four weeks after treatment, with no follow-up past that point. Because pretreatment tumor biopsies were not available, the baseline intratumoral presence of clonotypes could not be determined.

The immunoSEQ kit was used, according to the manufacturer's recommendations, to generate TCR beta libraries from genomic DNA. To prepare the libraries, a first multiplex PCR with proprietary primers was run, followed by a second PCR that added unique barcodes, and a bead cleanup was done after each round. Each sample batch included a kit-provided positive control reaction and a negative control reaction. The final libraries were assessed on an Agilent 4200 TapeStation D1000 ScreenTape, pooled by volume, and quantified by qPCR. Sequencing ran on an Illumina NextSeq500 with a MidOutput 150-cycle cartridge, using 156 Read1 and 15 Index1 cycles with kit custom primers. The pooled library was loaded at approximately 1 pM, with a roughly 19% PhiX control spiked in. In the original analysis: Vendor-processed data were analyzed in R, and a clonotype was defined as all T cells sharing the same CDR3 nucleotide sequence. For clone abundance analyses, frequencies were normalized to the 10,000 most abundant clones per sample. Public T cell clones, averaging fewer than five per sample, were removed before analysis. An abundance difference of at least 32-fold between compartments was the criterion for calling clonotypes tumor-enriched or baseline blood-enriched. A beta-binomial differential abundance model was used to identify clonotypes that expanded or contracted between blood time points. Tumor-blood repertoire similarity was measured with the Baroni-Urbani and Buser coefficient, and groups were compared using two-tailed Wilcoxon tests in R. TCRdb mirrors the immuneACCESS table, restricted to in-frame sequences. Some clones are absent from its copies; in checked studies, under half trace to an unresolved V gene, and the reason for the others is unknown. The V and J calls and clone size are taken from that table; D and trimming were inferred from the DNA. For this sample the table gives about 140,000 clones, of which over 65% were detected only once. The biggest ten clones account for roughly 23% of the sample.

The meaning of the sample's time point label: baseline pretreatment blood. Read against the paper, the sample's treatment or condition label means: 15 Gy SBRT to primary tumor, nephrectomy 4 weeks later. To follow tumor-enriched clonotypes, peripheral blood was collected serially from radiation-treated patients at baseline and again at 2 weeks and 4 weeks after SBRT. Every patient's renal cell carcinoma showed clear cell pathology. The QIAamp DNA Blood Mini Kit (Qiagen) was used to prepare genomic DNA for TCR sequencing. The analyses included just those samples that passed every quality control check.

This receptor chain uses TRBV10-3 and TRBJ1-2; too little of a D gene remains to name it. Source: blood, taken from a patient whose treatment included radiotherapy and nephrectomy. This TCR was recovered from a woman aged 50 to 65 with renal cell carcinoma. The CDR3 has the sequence CAISTSSYGYTF. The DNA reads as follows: TGTGCCATCAGCACCTCCAGCTATGGCTACACCTTC.